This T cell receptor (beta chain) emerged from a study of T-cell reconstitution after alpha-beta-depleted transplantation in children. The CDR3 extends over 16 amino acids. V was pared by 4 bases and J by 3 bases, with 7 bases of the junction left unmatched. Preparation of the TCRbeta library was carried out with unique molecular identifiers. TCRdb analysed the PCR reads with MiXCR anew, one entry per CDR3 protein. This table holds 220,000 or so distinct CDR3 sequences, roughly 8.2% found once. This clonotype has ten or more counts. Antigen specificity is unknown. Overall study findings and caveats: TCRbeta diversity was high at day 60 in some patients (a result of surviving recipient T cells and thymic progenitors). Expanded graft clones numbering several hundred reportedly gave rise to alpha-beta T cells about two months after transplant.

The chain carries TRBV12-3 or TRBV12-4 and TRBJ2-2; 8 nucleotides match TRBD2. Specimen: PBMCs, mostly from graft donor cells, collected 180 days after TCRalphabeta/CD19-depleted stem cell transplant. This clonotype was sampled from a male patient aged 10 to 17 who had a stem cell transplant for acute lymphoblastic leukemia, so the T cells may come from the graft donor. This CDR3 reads CASSYGGRRDTGELFF. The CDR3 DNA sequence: TGTGCCAGCAGTTACGGCGGGAGGCGGGACACCGGGGAGCTGTTTTTT.